This T cell receptor (beta chain) was recovered during a study of cytomegalovirus exposure and HLA in healthy donors. Study-wide context: A preliminary data release comprised 91 million or so unique TCRs obtained from HLA-typed donors. Overall study findings and caveats: V- and J-gene trimming of TCR beta was linked (in a later analysis) to a missense DCLRE1C variant. Using a false discovery rate of 0.05, a later analysis showed that approximately 18,000 TCR beta sequences were associated with HLA alleles.

The germline V gene encodes CDR1 LNHNV and CDR2 YYDKDF (reference sequence). The CDR3 is made up of 12 amino acids. Trimming took off 3 bases at V and 7 bases at J, with 6 bases between the two ends. Points on this clone: Antigen unknown.

Primers: 60 Vbeta forward and 13 Jbeta reverse. Libraries were prepared by immunoSEQ multiplex PCR; TCRdb keeps only in-frame clonotypes and omits some of them. The data show approximately 100,000 clones, about 68% seen once. This rearrangement joins TRBV15 to TRBJ1-4; D uncertain. Sequenced sample: PBMCs. The sequence came from a man aged 25 to 40 in good health and CMV-seropositive. This chain's CDR3 is CATSRSGEKLFF. CDR3 sequence (DNA): TGTGCCACCAGCAGGTCGGGTGAAAAACTGTTTTTT.